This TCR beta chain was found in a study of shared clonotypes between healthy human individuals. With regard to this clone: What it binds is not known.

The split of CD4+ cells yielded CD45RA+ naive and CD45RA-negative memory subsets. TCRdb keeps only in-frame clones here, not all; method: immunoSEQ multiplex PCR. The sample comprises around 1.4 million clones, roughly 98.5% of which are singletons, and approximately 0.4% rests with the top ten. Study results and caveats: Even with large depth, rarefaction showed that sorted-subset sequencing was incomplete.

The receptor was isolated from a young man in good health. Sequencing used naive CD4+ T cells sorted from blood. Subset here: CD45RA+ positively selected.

CDR3 in amino acids: CASSPETSGAGEQYF. CDR3 DNA sequence: TGTGCCAGCTCACCAGAAACTAGCGGGGCTGGGGAGCAGTACTTC. This chain links TRBV18 with TRBJ2-7; the match to TRBD2 covers 10 bases. The CDR3 sequence is 15 residues long. Germline CDR1 is KGHSH and CDR2 is LQKENI. J lost 7 bases, V lost 2 bases, and 8 bases had no gene match.